This passage covers 19 T cell receptor beta chains from one sample sequenced in a study of CD8+ T cells in alopecia areata. Treatment defined: oral pan-JAK inhibitor, 5-10 mg twice daily. Sequencing templates came from extracted RNA that was reverse transcribed into cDNA. TCRdb's copy holds only in-frame clones and misses some; the assay was immunoSEQ multiplex PCR. The repertoire holds around 120,000 clones, approximately 53% seen once, with roughly 0.5% in the top ten. Sequencing was performed on CD4+ T cells sorted from blood, taken at week 4, from a patient treated with tofacitinib. These receptors came from a human donor with alopecia areata.

This rearrangement joins TRBV25-1 to TRBJ2-3, with D possibly called TRBD1 or TRBD2 (5 bases each). Germline CDR1 and CDR2: MGHDK and SYGVNS. Trimming took 4 bases from V and 4 from J, leaving 9 bases between them. This CDR3 is built from 13 residues. The CDR3 reads CASSVGGADTQYF. The CDR3 nucleotides read TGTGCCAGCAGTGTTGGGGGAGCAGATACGCAGTATTTT.

Only a few counts were recorded for this clone. This rearrangement joins TRBV21-1 to TRBJ2-7. TRBV21-1 corresponds to a pseudogene. The CDR3 covers 15 residues. In nucleotides, the CDR3 is TGTGCCAGCAGCAAAAGTGGGACGTTGTCCTACGAGCAGTACTTC. Its translation: CASSKSGTLSYEQYF.

The rearrangement links TRBV30 to TRBJ2-1, with D possibly being TRBD2 (6 bases). This CDR3 region has 12 residues. V lost 5 bases and J 9 bases, leaving 14 bases between the germline ends. The germline CDR1 and CDR2 sequences are GTSNPN and SVGIG (reference sequence). CDR3 DNA sequence: TGTGCCTGGGACGTTAACGGGGGTGAGCAGTTCTTC. Translated, it gives CAWDVNGGEQFF. The full variable domain, rest sourced from reference TRBV30 and TRBJ2-1, is SQTIHQWPATLVQPVGSPLSLECTVEGTSNPNLYWYRQAAGRGLQLLFYSVGIGQISSEVPQNLSASRPQDRQFILSSKKLLLSDSGFYLCAWDVNGGEQFFGPGTRLTVL.

The chain combines TRBV30 with TRBJ1-2; the D gene is possibly TRBD1 (6 bases). The germline V and J ends were trimmed by 0 bases and 4 bases, with 9 bases remaining between them. This CDR3 contains 13 residues. CDR1 and CDR2 (germline): GTSNPN, SVGIG (reference sequence). The CDR3 bases are TGTGCCTGGAGTGTACAGGGAATCTATGGCTACACCTTC. Amino acid sequence: CAWSVQGIYGYTF.

In its sample, this clone was seen a few times. V is TRBV5-8 and J is TRBJ1-2; TRBD1 matches 9 bases. The CDR3 totals 15 residues. V lost 5 bases and J lost 8; bases outside the gene matches: 13. Germline CDR1 is SGHTS and CDR2 is YDEGEE. CDR3 loop: CASRQLQGAKGGYTF. In nucleotides, the CDR3 is TGTGCCAGCAGGCAATTACAGGGGGCGAAAGGAGGCTACACCTTC.

This clone was observed a few times. V gene TRBV2 combines with J gene TRBJ1-4, with a possible D match to TRBD1 (5 bases). CDR3 length equals 12 residues. The germline CDR1 and CDR2 sequences are SNHLY and FYNNEI. V lost 8 bases to trimming and J lost 8 bases, with 12 bases between them. The CDR3 loop is CASGAGPEKLFF. The CDR3, as DNA: TGTGCCAGCGGGGCAGGCCCCGAAAAACTGTTTTTT.

V and J are TRBV7-6 and TRBJ2-7; maybe TRBD2 (5 bases). The CDR3 sequence is 14 residues long. V was trimmed by 5 bases and J by 6 bases, leaving 17 bases between them. Per germline, CDR1 SGHVS and CDR2 FNYEAQ. CDR3 nucleotides: TGTGCCAGCAGCCTCGTATGGGGAGATGGCGAGCAGTACTTC. This translates into CASSLVWGDGEQYF. The full variable domain, with the rest looked up from reference TRBV7-6 and TRBJ2-7, is GAGVSQSPRYKVTKRGQDVALRCDPISGHVSLYWYRQALGQGPEFLTYFNYEAQQDKSGLPNDRFSAERPEGSISTLTIQRTEQRDSAMYRCASSLVWGDGEQYFGPGTRLTVT.

This clone was recorded once. CDR3 nucleotide sequence: TGCAGCGTTGACGGGGGGCACACTGAAGCTTTCTTT. Encoded protein: CSVDGGHTEAFF. The chain combines TRBV29-1 with TRBJ1-1; tentative D call: TRBD1 (6 bases). V was pared by 3 bases and J by 3 bases, with 8 bases between. This CDR3 is built from 12 residues. The germline V gene encodes CDR1 SQVTM and CDR2 ANQGSEA. Full variable domain (missing parts from reference TRBV29-1 and TRBJ1-1): SAVISQKPSRDICQRGTSLTIQCQVDSQVTMMFWYRQQPGQSLTLIATANQGSEATYESGFVIDKFPISRPNLTFSTLTVSNMSPEDSSIYLCSVDGGHTEAFFGQGTRLTVV.

The J gene is TRBJ2-3, the V gene TRBV5-1, with TRBD2 matching 13 bases. This CDR3 comprises 15 residues. Germline values: CDR1 SGHRS, CDR2 YFSETQ. The ends lost 7 bases at V and 2 bases at J; junction bases unmatched: 4. CDR3 DNA: TGCGCCAGCGGACTAGCGGGGGTCGCCACAGATACGCAGTATTTT. It specifies CASGLAGVATDTQYF. The full variable domain, with the rest looked up from reference TRBV5-1 and TRBJ2-3, is KAGVTQTPRYLIKTRGQQVTLSCSPISGHRSVSWYQQTPGQGLQFLFEYFSETQRNKGNFPGRFSGRQFSNSRSEMNVSTLELGDSALYLCASGLAGVATDTQYFGPGTRLTVL.

This clone appeared a few times. The chain combines TRBV29-1 with TRBJ1-4; TRBD1 agrees at 10 bases. This CDR3 is built from 14 residues. Germline V gene sequence: CDR1 SQVTM, CDR2 ANQGSEA. Trimming removed 5 bases from V and 8 bases from J; junction bases left unmatched: 8. The DNA for the CDR3 is TGCAGCGTTAACCTTTTGGACAGGGGGGAAAAACTGTTTTTT. Translation: CSVNLLDRGEKLFF.

This clone was seen only once. This chain connects TRBV29-1 to TRBJ2-6; D gene uncertain. V was shortened by 6 bases and J by 1 base, with 7 bases between the two germline ends. Germline V gene sequence: CDR1 SQVTM, CDR2 ANQGSEA. The CDR3 sequence is 13 residues long. CDR3 protein: CSVPISGANVLTF. In DNA form, the CDR3 reads TGCAGCGTCCCAATTTCTGGGGCCAACGTCCTGACTTTC.

The chain has TRBV15 and TRBJ2-5; possible D gene TRBD1, 6 bases. The germline V gene has CDR1 LNHNV and CDR2 YYDKDF (reference sequence). The CDR3 runs to 13 residues. V gave up 3 bases and J gave up 4 bases, with 9 bases separating them. In nucleotides, the CDR3 is TGTGCCACCAGCAGGGGACAAGGAGAGACCCAGTACTTC. Amino acids: CATSRGQGETQYF.

The chain couples TRBV9 to TRBJ1-1; TRBD1 aligns across 8 bases. Germline CDR1 reads SGDLS; CDR2 reads YYNGEE. This CDR3 region has 15 residues. V lost 6 bases and J lost 3; bases outside the gene matches: 10. The CDR3 sequence: CASTAAGGLHTEAFF. The CDR3 nucleotides read TGTGCCAGCACCGCGGCAGGGGGCTTGCACACTGAAGCTTTCTTT.

The V call is TRBV30, the J call TRBJ2-7, with D tentatively TRBD1 or TRBD2 (5 bases each). Trimming removed 1 base from V and 5 bases from J, with 18 bases in between. The germline V gene encodes CDR1 GTSNPN and CDR2 SVGIG (reference sequence). CDR3 length: 15 residues. CDR3 loop: CAWSAGRHPVDEQYF. CDR3 sequence (DNA): TGTGCCTGGAGTGCGGGACGGCATCCTGTTGACGAGCAGTACTTC. The entire variable domain, with the rest obtained from reference TRBV30 and TRBJ2-7, is as follows: SQTIHQWPATLVQPVGSPLSLECTVEGTSNPNLYWYRQAAGRGLQLLFYSVGIGQISSEVPQNLSASRPQDRQFILSSKKLLLSDSGFYLCAWSAGRHPVDEQYFGPGTRLTVT.

The chain employs TRBV6-6 and TRBJ2-7; D unclear. The germline V and J ends were trimmed by 0 bases and 3 bases, with 9 bases remaining between them. Germline V gives CDR1 MNHNY, CDR2 SVGAGI (reference sequence). This CDR3 contains 14 residues. The CDR3 protein is CASSYSADLYEQYF. In DNA, the CDR3 is TGTGCCAGCAGTTACTCTGCAGACCTCTACGAGCAGTACTTC.

This chain uses TRBV6-6 with TRBJ1-2; no clear D. The CDR3 spans 15 residues. Germline CDR1 is MNHNY and CDR2 is SVGAGI (reference sequence). V was clipped by 2 bases and J by 3 bases, with 13 bases between them. CDR3 nucleotides: TGTGCCAGCAGTTACGAAGTCGCGGCACACTATGGCTACACCTTC. Residues: CASSYEVAAHYGYTF.

J is TRBJ2-6 and V is TRBV27; D remains unclear. Germline lookup yields CDR1 MNHEY and CDR2 SMNVEV (reference sequence). Trimming cost V 0 bases and J 0 bases, with 3 bases left between them. The length of the CDR3 is 15 residues. The CDR3 DNA reads TGTGCCAGCAGTTTATCGTACTCTGGGGCCAACGTCCTGACTTTC. As protein: CASSLSYSGANVLTF.

The chain links TRBV6-6 to TRBJ2-6; 7 bases match TRBD1. After removal of 5 bases from V and 2 bases from J, the junction contained 3 bases not matched to a gene. Germline CDR1 and CDR2: MNHNY and SVGAGI (reference sequence). There are 15 residues in the CDR3. As DNA, the CDR3 is TGTGCCAGCAGTCAAACAGGGGCTGGGGCCAACGTCCTGACTTTC. It encodes CASSQTGAGANVLTF.

CDR3 in amino acids: CATSRFSADTQYF. The DNA of the CDR3 is TGTGCCACCAGCAGGTTTAGCGCAGATACGCAGTATTTT. J is TRBJ2-3 and V is TRBV15; possibly TRBD2 for D (5 bases). This CDR3 spans 13 amino acids. Germline-derived CDR1 and CDR2 are LNHNV and YYDKDF (reference sequence). The ends were cut back, 3 bases at V and 4 bases at J, with 8 bases in the middle.